This record concerns one TCR beta chain sequence. As processed by the authors: Amplification with reference gene primers provided the estimates of nucleated cell counts. Sequencing used immunoSEQ multiplex PCR; TCRdb keeps in-frame clones, though not all of them. The V and J calls and clone size were taken over from that table, and D and trimming were inferred from the DNA. The table has under 250,000 clones, around 84% seen once. This record belongs to a study of blood T cell repertoires in COVID-19. Overall study context: Nucleic acid was either cDNA or gDNA, and it came from T cells, B-cell-depleted T cells, or PBMCs.

The specimen was peripheral blood. The receptor was derived from a woman between 18 and 29 years old with acute or convalescent COVID-19.

CDR3: CASRLTGTPNYGYTF. As DNA, the CDR3 is TGTGCCAGCAGGCTAACCGGGACACCTAACTATGGCTACACCTTC. This chain connects TRBV11-2 to TRBJ1-2, with a weak D call TRBD1 (6 bases). The CDR3 runs 15 residues. Trimming shortened V by 6 bases and J by 0 bases, and 14 bases separated the two germline ends. Germline V gene data show CDR1 as SGHAT and CDR2 as FQNNGV.